These 18 T cell receptor beta chains were all obtained from the same sample, sequenced in a study of cytomegalovirus exposure and HLA in healthy donors. This PCR relied on a set of 60 Vbeta primers and 13 Jbeta primers. Sequenced by immunoSEQ multiplex PCR; TCRdb stores in-frame clones only, minus some. This table holds 130,000 or so clones, about 82% found once. Specimen: PBMCs. These receptors were taken from a man aged 30-40 years in good health and CMV-seronegative.

The V gene is TRBV4-3, the J gene TRBJ2-1; a possible D gene is TRBD1 (6 bases). Trimming took 5 bases from V and 5 from J, leaving 13 bases between them. CDR1 and CDR2 from the germline V gene are LGHNA and YSLEER. The CDR3 contains 14 residues. The CDR3 nucleotides are TGCGCCAGCAGCAAACAGACAGGTAACAATGAGCAGTTCTTC. It yields the protein CASSKQTGNNEQFF.

V gene TRBV9 combines with J gene TRBJ2-3; 7 bases align to TRBD2. The CDR3 extends over 20 amino acids. With 0 bases clipped from V and 0 bases from J, the junction kept 16 bases outside the gene matches. The germline gives CDR1 SGDLS, CDR2 YYNGEE. CDR3 DNA: TGTGCCAGCAGCGTAGCTACGGGGGTAGCGGGCCCAGCTAGCACAGATACGCAGTATTTT. Its translation is CASSVATGVAGPASTDTQYF.

The J gene is TRBJ2-2, the V gene TRBV6-1, with D perhaps TRBD1 (6 bases). CDR3 length: 16 amino acids. From germline, CDR1 is MNHNS and CDR2 SASEGT. The V gene lost 4 bases and the J gene lost 4 bases, with 16 bases spanning the gap. The CDR3 sequence is CASSAPTGRPTGELFF. Here the CDR3 DNA reads TGTGCCAGCAGTGCCCCGACAGGCCGACCCACCGGGGAGCTGTTTTTT.

The chain employs TRBV7-2 and TRBJ2-7; weak D call: TRBD1 (6 bases). This CDR3 has 14 amino acids. V lost 5 bases to trimming and J lost 6 bases, with 17 bases between them. Germline CDR1 SGHTA, CDR2 FQGNSA. For the CDR3, the DNA is TGTGCCAGCAGCGAGGGGTGGGGGCCAGGCGAGCAGTACTTC. Translation: CASSEGWGPGEQYF.

This chain connects TRBV5-1 to TRBJ1-2; D may be TRBD1 (5 bases). The germline gives CDR1 SGHRS, CDR2 YFSETQ. Trimming shortened V by 0 bases and J by 6 bases, and 9 bases separated the two germline ends. CDR3 length: 13 residues. CDR3 in amino acids: CASSLAQGNGYTF. CDR3 sequence (DNA): TGCGCCAGCAGCTTGGCCCAGGGCAATGGCTACACCTTC.

The rearrangement links TRBV30 to TRBJ2-1; 12 nucleotides match TRBD2. Trimming removed 1 base from V and 6 bases from J; junction bases left unmatched: 4. CDR3 length: 15 amino acids. CDR1 and CDR2 from the germline V gene are GTSNPN and SVGIG (reference sequence). DNA for the CDR3: TGTGCCTGGAGTGGAGCTAGCGGGAGGGTCAATGAGCAGTTCTTC. It codes for CAWSGASGRVNEQFF.

This clone was counted only a few times. The CDR3 loop is CASSPNTRGYYGYTF. DNA for the CDR3: TGTGCCAGCAGCCCCAACACCAGGGGATACTATGGCTACACCTTC. The rearrangement uses TRBV5-8 and TRBJ1-2; the D gene is possibly TRBD1 (6 bases). This CDR3 has 15 residues. In germline, CDR1 is SGHTS, CDR2 YDEGEE. V was pared by 4 bases and J by 3 bases, with 16 bases between.

The gene calls are TRBV6-5 and TRBJ1-1, with TRBD1 identical over 7 bases. This CDR3 region has 13 residues. Trimming removed 9 bases from V and 3 bases from J; junction bases left unmatched: 7. In germline, CDR1 is MNHEY, CDR2 SVGAGI. The CDR3 protein is CASSQGVYTEAFF. In nucleotides, the CDR3 is TGTGCCAGTTCGCAGGGGGTTTACACTGAAGCTTTCTTT.

The V call is TRBV7-6, the J call TRBJ2-5; D perhaps matches TRBD1 (6 bases). V was clipped by 0 bases and J by 4 bases, with 18 bases between them. Germline values: CDR1 SGHVS, CDR2 FNYEAQ. This CDR3 is built from 17 residues. CDR3: CASSLAPTSQGRETQYF. CDR3 nucleotides: TGTGCCAGCAGCTTAGCGCCCACATCTCAGGGGCGAGAGACCCAGTACTTC. Complete variable domain (other parts from reference TRBV7-6 and TRBJ2-5): GAGVSQSPRYKVTKRGQDVALRCDPISGHVSLYWYRQALGQGPEFLTYFNYEAQQDKSGLPNDRFSAERPEGSISTLTIQRTEQRDSAMYRCASSLAPTSQGRETQYFGPGTRLLVL.

This clone was seen a few times. J is TRBJ2-5 and V is TRBV5-4; no definite D call. The CDR3 runs to 13 residues. CDR1 and CDR2 (germline): SGHNT, YYREEE (reference sequence). The ends were cut back, 0 bases at V and 3 bases at J, with 6 bases in the middle. The CDR3 loop reads CASSLDSKETQYF. The CDR3 DNA reads TGTGCCAGCAGCTTGGACAGCAAAGAGACCCAGTACTTC.

The J gene is TRBJ2-5, the V gene TRBV5-1; tentative D call: TRBD2 (5 bases). Trimming took off 1 base at V and 3 bases at J, with 7 bases between the two ends. This CDR3 is 13 amino acids long. Germline V lookup: CDR1 SGHRS, CDR2 YFSETQ. The CDR3 nucleotides are TGCGCCAGCAGCTTGAGAGGGAAAGAGACCCAGTACTTC. It translates to CASSLRGKETQYF. Full variable domain (remainder filled in from reference TRBV5-1 and TRBJ2-5): KAGVTQTPRYLIKTRGQQVTLSCSPISGHRSVSWYQQTPGQGLQFLFEYFSETQRNKGNFPGRFSGRQFSNSRSEMNVSTLELGDSALYLCASSLRGKETQYFGPGTRLLVL.

By share of the sample, this clone is medium-sized. CDR3 region: CASSSPALSGGYTDTQYF. CDR3 nucleotide sequence: TGTGCCAGCAGCTCGCCCGCCCTTAGCGGGGGATACACAGATACGCAGTATTTT. The genes are TRBV7-9 and TRBJ2-3; TRBD2 matches at 9 bases. The germline gives CDR1 SEHNR, CDR2 FQNEAQ (reference sequence). The CDR3 loop spans 18 amino acids. J was trimmed by 2 bases and V by 4 bases; bases with no gene match: 13.

CDR3 DNA sequence: TGCGCCAGCAGCCAAGGACTAGCCTTGAGTAGCAATGAGCAGTTCTTC. Protein: CASSQGLALSSNEQFF. The chain recombines TRBV4-1 with TRBJ2-1; the match to TRBD2 covers 7 bases. CDR3 length: 16 amino acids. Germline CDR1 MGHRA, CDR2 YSYEKL. Trimming took 1 base from V and 6 from J; bases not matched to a gene: 9.

The chain couples TRBV29-1 to TRBJ2-3, with 10 bases identical to TRBD1. The CDR3 has 16 amino acids. J lost 5 bases, V lost 3 bases, and 11 bases had no gene match. In germline, CDR1 is SQVTM, CDR2 ANQGSEA. The CDR3 protein is CSVDGRSGQGKDTQYF. The CDR3 region has the DNA TGCAGCGTTGACGGTCGGTCGGGACAGGGGAAAGATACGCAGTATTTT.

The chain is built from TRBV25-1 and TRBJ1-2; 10 bases line up with TRBD1. The CDR3 has 13 amino acids. Trimming cost V 3 bases and J 7 bases; bases outside gene matches: 2. The germline gives CDR1 MGHDK, CDR2 SYGVNS. The CDR3 sequence: CASSETGGIGYTF. The CDR3 DNA reads TGTGCCAGCAGTGAGACAGGGGGCATTGGCTACACCTTC.

This rearrangement joins TRBV2 to TRBJ2-7; D is perhaps TRBD2 (5 bases). Germline V gives CDR1 SNHLY, CDR2 FYNNEI. Trimming removed 5 bases from V and 4 bases from J, with 9 bases in between. The CDR3 is 12 residues long. The CDR3 region is CASSLERYEQYF. The CDR3 DNA reads TGTGCCAGCAGTTTGGAGCGGTACGAGCAGTACTTC.

This rearrangement joins TRBV5-4 to TRBJ2-2, with 9 positions matching TRBD1. Germline V gene data show CDR1 as SGHNT and CDR2 as YYREEE (reference sequence). The V and J ends lost 3 bases and 3 bases, in that order; junction bases with no gene match: 3. The CDR3 is 15 amino acids. The CDR3 region is CASSSWTGDTGELFF. The CDR3 nucleotides are TGTGCCAGCAGCTCCTGGACAGGGGACACCGGGGAGCTGTTTTTT.

This clone has just one count. The chain has TRBV6-5 and TRBJ1-2, with 9 bases lining up with TRBD1. The CDR3 is made up of 14 amino acids. Germline CDR1 reads MNHEY; CDR2 reads SVGAGI. J lost 2 bases, V lost 2 bases, and 0 bases had no gene match. The chain's CDR3 is CASSYDRGNYGYTF. In DNA, the CDR3 is TGTGCCAGCAGTTACGACAGGGGGAACTATGGCTACACCTTC.